A single sample is the source of the 27 T cell receptor beta chains below, sequenced in a study of blood T cells in healthy people across ages (dated by TCRdb to 2014 to 2015). Library preparation used 5' RACE. Sequencing was carried out with an Illumina HiSeq 2500. A second roughly 6 to 12 cycle PCR used a sample-barcoded 5' primer and a J-beta primer mix. The raw public reads went through TCRdb reprocessing: fastp at Q25, MiXCR clone calling, in-frame beta chains kept. Here each entry gathers all rows of one CDR3 protein and keeps the most common genes and DNA. The sample profile shows approximately 790,000 distinct CDR3 sequences; roughly 60% of them were found once. 28% of the sample rests with the top ten. The sample taken for sequencing was blood. These receptor sequences come from a man aged 25-45 years in good health.

The rearrangement uses TRBV20-1 and TRBJ2-3; 11 positions match TRBD2. CDR1 DFQATT and CDR2 SNEGSKA come from the germline V gene (reference sequence). V dropped 5 bases and J dropped 6; count of bases not matched to a gene: 4. The CDR3 has 13 amino acids. The CDR3 DNA follows: TGCAGTGCTTCTAGCGGGGGGTTTGATACGCAGTATTTT. It yields the protein CSASSGGFDTQYF.

The chain employs TRBV4-2 and TRBJ1-1; tentatively, D is TRBD1 (6 bases). Looked up from germline, CDR1 is LGHNA and CDR2 is YNFKEQ. V lost 4 bases, J lost 7 bases, and 13 bases lay in between. The CDR3 totals 13 residues. The CDR3 is CASSRGARVEAFF. CDR3 DNA: TGTGCCAGCAGCCGGGGGGCTCGGGTTGAAGCTTTCTTT.

In its sample, this clonotype was seen a few times. V gene TRBV7-2 combines with J gene TRBJ2-3; 7 bases map to TRBD2. Per germline, CDR1 SGHTA and CDR2 FQGNSA. After removal of 1 base from V and 2 bases from J, the junction contained 6 bases not matched to a gene. This CDR3 is built from 16 residues. The chain's CDR3 is CASSLDGGTNTDTQYF. The CDR3 nucleotides are TGTGCCAGCAGCTTAGATGGCGGGACTAACACAGATACGCAGTATTTT.

The chain carries TRBV6-5 and TRBJ2-1; D gene unclear. The germline V and J ends were trimmed by 4 bases and 2 bases, with 6 bases remaining between them. This CDR3 is 13 amino acids long. CDR1 and CDR2 (germline): MNHEY, SVGAGI. CDR3 residues: CASSSRAYNEQFF. The CDR3 region has the DNA TGTGCCAGCAGTTCTCGCGCCTACAATGAGCAGTTCTTC.

The chain is built from TRBV7-2 and TRBJ2-1; D call uncertain. There are 16 residues in the CDR3. Germline CDR1 reads SGHTA; CDR2 reads FQGNSA. Trimming pared 2 bases from V and 9 bases from J, leaving 20 bases between. The CDR3 spells CASSLSPGPPIGEQFF. The CDR3 DNA sequence: TGTGCCAGCAGCTTATCTCCGGGTCCCCCAATCGGTGAGCAGTTCTTC.

The genes are TRBV7-9 and TRBJ2-5; 9 bases match TRBD1. The DNA end favors TRBJ2-7, so the J call may be wrong. This CDR3 spans 14 amino acids. Germline V CDR1 and CDR2: SEHNR, FQNEAQ (reference sequence). CDR3 coding DNA: TGTGCCAGCAGCGGCAGACAGGGGGCCTACGAGCAGTACTTC. Protein sequence: CASSGRQGAYEQYF.

This clonotype was counted only a few times. The rearrangement joins TRBV3-1 to TRBJ2-5; TRBD2 aligns across 8 bases. In germline, CDR1 is LGHDT, CDR2 YNNKEL (reference sequence). Trimming at V came to 5 bases and at J to 2 bases, leaving 7 bases not matched to a gene. The CDR3 has 15 amino acids. The CDR3 here is CASSSTLADQETQYF. CDR3 nucleotides: TGTGCCAGCAGCTCAACACTAGCGGATCAAGAGACCCAGTACTTC.

The CDR3 DNA is TGTGCCAGCAGTCGTAGCGCCCCTGAAGATACGCAGTATTTT. This translates into CASSRSAPEDTQYF. J is TRBJ2-3 and V is TRBV6-6, with D possibly being TRBD2 (5 bases). The ends were cut back, 5 bases at V and 5 bases at J, with 14 bases in the middle. CDR3 length: 14 amino acids. CDR1 and CDR2 from the germline V gene are MNHNY and SVGAGI (reference sequence).

The sample holds a few counts of this clonotype. The chain uses TRBV3-1 and TRBJ2-1; 8 bases match TRBD2. CDR1 LGHDT and CDR2 YNNKEL come from the germline V gene (reference sequence). The CDR3 length is 15 residues. V dropped 6 bases and J dropped 7; count of bases not matched to a gene: 11. CDR3 amino acids: CASRQQAGAQNEQFF. In DNA, the CDR3 is TGTGCCAGCAGGCAACAAGCGGGGGCGCAGAATGAGCAGTTCTTC.

The chain links TRBV6-2 or TRBV6-3 to TRBJ2-1, with 10 positions matching TRBD2. Losses at the gene ends were 7 bases for V and 7 bases for J; bases not matched to a gene: 13. Germline V gene lookup returns CDR1 MNHEY and CDR2 SVGEGT. The CDR3 totals 16 residues. The CDR3 loop reads CASTIAHSGGRNEQFF. The CDR3 coding sequence is TGTGCCAGCACCATAGCCCATAGCGGGGGGAGGAATGAGCAGTTCTTC.

This clonotype appeared a few times. This chain's CDR3 is CASSQEWGGNTQYF. The CDR3 DNA reads as TGCGCCAGCAGCCAAGAGTGGGGAGGGAATACGCAGTATTTT. J is TRBJ2-3 and V is TRBV4-3; 7 nucleotides align to TRBD2. There are 14 residues in the CDR3. Germline-derived CDR1 and CDR2 are LGHNA and YSLEER. With V trimmed by 0 bases and J by 7 bases, 4 bases remained unmatched.

J is TRBJ1-5 and V is TRBV20-1; D might be TRBD1 (5 bases). CDR3 length equals 14 residues. Trimming took off 0 bases at V and 4 bases at J, with 10 bases between the two ends. Germline CDR1 DFQATT, CDR2 SNEGSKA (reference sequence). The CDR3 is CSARDVAGNQPQHF. The CDR3 nucleotides read TGCAGTGCTAGAGATGTTGCAGGGAATCAGCCCCAGCATTTT.

This clonotype was detected only once. The rearrangement uses TRBV7-2 and TRBJ2-1, with 12 bases lining up with TRBD2. The CDR3 has 14 amino acids. Germline V gene lookup returns CDR1 SGHTA and CDR2 FQGNSA. Trimming at V came to 4 bases and at J to 12 bases, leaving 7 bases not matched to a gene. The DNA of the CDR3 is TGTGCCAGCAGCTCGGGACTAGCGGGCCCCGTGCAGTTCTTC. It is translated as CASSSGLAGPVQFF.

The genes are TRBV4-2 and TRBJ2-5; 9 positions match TRBD1. This CDR3 has 15 amino acids. The V segment lost 4 bases and the J segment 11 bases; nucleotides outside the gene matches: 14. CDR1 and CDR2 from the germline V gene are LGHNA and YNFKEQ. This CDR3 reads CASSPRRQGEVEQYF. CDR3 coding DNA: TGTGCCAGCAGCCCCCGCCGACAGGGGGAAGTAGAGCAGTACTTC.

V is TRBV4-3 and J is TRBJ1-6, with 7 bases aligning to TRBD1. V dropped 1 base and J dropped 9; count of bases not matched to a gene: 9. The germline V gene encodes CDR1 LGHNA and CDR2 YSLEER. The CDR3 totals 16 residues. The CDR3 reads CASSQVGAGGISPLHF. CDR3 in DNA: TGCGCCAGCAGCCAAGTTGGGGCAGGGGGTATTTCACCCCTCCACTTT.

The chain links TRBV4-3 to TRBJ2-7, with D maybe TRBD1 (6 bases). From germline, CDR1 is LGHNA and CDR2 YSLEER. V gave up 4 bases and J gave up 1 base, with 14 bases separating them. The CDR3 totals 15 residues. The chain's CDR3 is CASSPGAQGSYEQYF. Here the CDR3 DNA reads TGCGCCAGCAGCCCTGGGGCACAGGGATCCTACGAGCAGTACTTC.

This clonotype has ten or more counts. This chain links TRBV29-1 with TRBJ1-4; 7 nucleotides match TRBD1. CDR3 length: 14 residues. Germline CDR1 SQVTM, CDR2 ANQGSEA. With 5 bases clipped from V and 6 bases from J, the junction kept 9 bases outside the gene matches. The CDR3 coding sequence is TGCAGCGTTCGCCGACAGGGTGGGGATGAAAAACTGTTTTTT. It translates to CSVRRQGGDEKLFF.

V and J are TRBV7-3 and TRBJ2-1, with D possibly called TRBD1 or TRBD2 (5 bases each). The germline V gene encodes CDR1 SGHTA and CDR2 FQGTGA. This CDR3 has 15 residues. Trimming shortened V by 4 bases and J by 6 bases, and 16 bases separated the two germline ends. CDR3 nucleotides: TGTGCCAGCAGCTGGGAGAGGGGCGGGTCCAATGAGCAGTTCTTC. It yields the protein CASSWERGGSNEQFF.

This clonotype showed up just a few times. This rearrangement joins TRBV7-9 to TRBJ1-4, with D possibly TRBD1 on 5 matching bases. Trimming removed 5 bases from V and 8 bases from J, with 24 bases in between. CDR1 and CDR2 from the germline V gene are SEHNR and FQNEAQ (reference sequence). This CDR3 region has 17 residues. The CDR3 reads CASSTNGGGGRNEKLFF. The CDR3 region has the DNA TGTGCCAGCAGCACGAACGGCGGGGGAGGTAGGAACGAAAAACTGTTTTTT.

The chain couples TRBV18 to TRBJ2-5, with 9 bases fitting TRBD1. J was trimmed by 5 bases and V by 4 bases; bases with no gene match: 8. CDR3 length: 15 residues. Germline V lookup: CDR1 KGHSH, CDR2 LQKENI. This CDR3 reads CASSQGQGMEETQYF. The CDR3 DNA is TGTGCCAGCTCACAAGGACAGGGGATGGAGGAGACCCAGTACTTC.

V usage is TRBV3-1 and J usage is TRBJ2-3; D not certain. CDR1 is LGHDT and CDR2 is YNNKEL in the germline V gene (reference sequence). This CDR3 has 15 amino acids. V was clipped by 5 bases and J by 2 bases, with 14 bases between them. The CDR3 region is CASSASLDFTDTQYF. In DNA form, the CDR3 reads TGTGCCAGCAGCGCAAGTTTGGATTTCACAGATACGCAGTATTTT.

The chain recombines TRBV3-1 with TRBJ2-1, with a weak D call TRBD1 (5 bases). CDR3 length: 15 residues. Trimming removed 0 bases at V and 2 bases at J, with 8 bases between. The germline V gene encodes CDR1 LGHDT and CDR2 YNNKEL (reference sequence). For the CDR3, the DNA is TGTGCCAGCAGCCAAGAGGGGCTCACCTACAATGAGCAGTTCTTC. Its translation is CASSQEGLTYNEQFF.

This chain uses TRBV13 with TRBJ2-7, with no clear D. This CDR3 spans 15 amino acids. CDR1 is PRHDT, CDR2 FYEKMQ, per germline (reference sequence). Trimming took 2 bases from V and 0 from J, leaving 11 bases between them. The CDR3 DNA reads TGTGCCAGCAGCTTACGAGGTTCGAGCTCCTACGAGCAGTACTTC. Amino acids: CASSLRGSSSYEQYF.

The J gene is TRBJ2-6, the V gene TRBV29-1; D is unclear. The V end lost 4 bases, the J end lost 2 bases, and 6 bases lay between the germline ends. The CDR3 is 13 amino acids. CDR1 and CDR2 (germline): SQVTM, ANQGSEA. The CDR3 sequence is CSVGGAGANVLTF. In nucleotides, the CDR3 is TGCAGCGTTGGTGGCGCTGGGGCCAACGTCCTGACTTTC.

The V and J genes are TRBV20-1 and TRBJ2-1; D remains unclear. Germline-derived CDR1 and CDR2 are DFQATT and SNEGSKA (reference sequence). This CDR3 comprises 12 residues. Trimming left V 4 bases short and J 4 bases short, with 8 bases between. CDR3 sequence (DNA): TGCAGTGCTAAACTACCTTACAATGAGCAGTTCTTC. Translation: CSAKLPYNEQFF.

CDR3 in amino acids: CASSQERDRSGANVLTF. In DNA, the CDR3 is TGCGCCAGCAGCCAAGAAAGGGACAGGTCTGGGGCCAACGTCCTGACTTTC. The chain couples TRBV4-3 to TRBJ2-6; 8 bases map to TRBD1. After removal of 0 bases from V and 1 base from J, the junction contained 2 bases not matched to a gene. Germline V gives CDR1 LGHNA, CDR2 YSLEER. This CDR3 region has 17 residues.

J is TRBJ1-5 and V is TRBV4-2; 9 bases fit TRBD1. V lost 4 bases and J lost 5; bases outside the gene matches: 6. This CDR3 is built from 15 residues. CDR1 LGHNA and CDR2 YNFKEQ come from the germline V gene. In DNA form, the CDR3 reads TGTGCCAGCAGCCCCGGGACAGGGACTTATCAGCCCCAGCATTTT. Its protein product is CASSPGTGTYQPQHF.